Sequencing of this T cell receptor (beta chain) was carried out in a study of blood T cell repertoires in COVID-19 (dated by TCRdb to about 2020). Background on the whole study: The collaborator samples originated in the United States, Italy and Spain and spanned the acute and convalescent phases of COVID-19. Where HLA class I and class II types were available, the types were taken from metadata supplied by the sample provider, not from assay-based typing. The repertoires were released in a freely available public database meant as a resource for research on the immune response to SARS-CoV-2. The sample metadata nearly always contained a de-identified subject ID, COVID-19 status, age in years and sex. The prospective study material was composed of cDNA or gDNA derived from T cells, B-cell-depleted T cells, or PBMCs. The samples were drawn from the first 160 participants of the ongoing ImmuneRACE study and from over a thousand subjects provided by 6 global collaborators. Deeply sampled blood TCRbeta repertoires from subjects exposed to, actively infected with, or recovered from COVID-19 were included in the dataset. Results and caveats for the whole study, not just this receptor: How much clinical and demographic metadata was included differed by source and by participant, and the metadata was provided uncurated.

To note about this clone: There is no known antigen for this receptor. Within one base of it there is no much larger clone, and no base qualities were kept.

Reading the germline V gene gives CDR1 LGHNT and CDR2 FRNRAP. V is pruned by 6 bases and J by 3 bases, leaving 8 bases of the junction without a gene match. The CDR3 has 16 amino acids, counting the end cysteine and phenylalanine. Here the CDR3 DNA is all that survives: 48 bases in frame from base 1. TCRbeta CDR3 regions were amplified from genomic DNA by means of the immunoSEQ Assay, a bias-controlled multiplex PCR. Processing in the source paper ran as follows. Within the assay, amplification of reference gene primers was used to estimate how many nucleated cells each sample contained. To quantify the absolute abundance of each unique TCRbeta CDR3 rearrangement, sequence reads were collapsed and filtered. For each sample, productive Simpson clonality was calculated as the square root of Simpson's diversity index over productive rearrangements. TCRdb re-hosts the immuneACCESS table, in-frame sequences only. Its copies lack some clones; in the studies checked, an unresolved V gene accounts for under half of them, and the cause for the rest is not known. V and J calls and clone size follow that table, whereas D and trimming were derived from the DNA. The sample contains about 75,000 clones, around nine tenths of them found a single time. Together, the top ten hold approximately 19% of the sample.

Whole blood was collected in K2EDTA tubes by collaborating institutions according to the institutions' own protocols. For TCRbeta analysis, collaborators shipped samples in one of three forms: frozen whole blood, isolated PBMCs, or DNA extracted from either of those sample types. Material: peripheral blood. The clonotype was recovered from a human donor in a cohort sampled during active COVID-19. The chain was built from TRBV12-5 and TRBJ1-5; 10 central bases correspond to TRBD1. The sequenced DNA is TGTGCTAGTGGCCCCGGGACAGGGGAAGTCAATCAGCCCCAGCATTTT. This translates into CASGPGTGEVNQPQHF.